This TCR beta chain was obtained from a study of identical twins. Template switching added a universal primer site; cDNA carried unique molecular identifiers. TCRdb called the 5' RACE reads again in MiXCR, with one record for every CDR3 protein. This table has approximately 600,000 distinct CDR3 sequences, 7.5% to 10% appearing once. A remark on this clonotype: Its antigen is still unknown.

The V gene lost 4 bases and the J gene lost 2 bases, with 13 bases spanning the gap. The CDR3 is 15 residues long. Germline CDR1 SGHKS, CDR2 YYEKEE (reference sequence). Regarding the study as a whole: The abundant beta clonotypes from cord blood had fewer insertions, and memory repertoires had none of this. In monozygotic twins, models underestimated the sharing of out-of-frame TCR alpha. Analyses of zero insertions could, in part, be confounded by invariant MAIT and iNKT cells.

The same sample was also studied in work on yellow fever vaccine responses in identical twins.

This sequence joins TRBV5-5 and TRBJ1-5, with unresolved D. Input material: PBMCs. This TCR came from a young woman in good health. CDR3 region: CASSPGLQCNQPQHF. The CDR3 DNA is TGTGCCAGCAGCCCTGGGCTGCAGTGCAATCAGCCCCAGCATTTT.